This paragraph reports one TCR beta chain. Its antigen specificity is not known. Base qualities are not recorded, but no much larger clone differs from it by a single base. The CDR3 measures 19 amino acids from cysteine to phenylalanine. The entry retains the CDR3 DNA only, 57 bases that are in frame from base 1. Libraries were made using the immunoSEQ multiplex PCR assay. This is the immuneACCESS table as TCRdb keeps it, with only in-frame sequences that have V and J called. A part of the clones is gone; compared with another copy, unresolved V genes explain less than half, and the rest is unexplained. The sample has roughly 80,000 clones on record, about 92% of them singletons. Of the sample, 2.5% to 3% is held by the ten largest clones. This record comes from a study of T cell changes during pregnancy in multiple sclerosis (dated by TCRdb to the late 2010s). The study in broad terms: In women with multiple sclerosis, the researchers looked at how the T cell repertoire shifted as pregnancy progressed.

The chain is made from TRBV21-1 and TRBJ2-1; no DNA check was done on the table's D call, TRBD2. TRBV21-1 represents a pseudogene. This TCR was recovered from a female donor in good health, enrolled as a control in a pregnancy study. This specimen consisted of peripheral blood, obtained after pregnancy. The CDR3 reads CASSKRRRGRWSSYNEQFF. At the DNA level, the sequence is TGTGCCAGCAGCAAAAGGCGCCGCGGGCGATGGAGCTCCTACAATGAGCAGTTCTTC.